The 5 T cell receptor beta chains listed next were all sequenced from one sample in a study of blood T cell repertoires in COVID-19. The repertoire was sequenced with immunoSEQ multiplex PCR; TCRdb's copy has only in-frame clones and lacks some. The sample includes 70,000 or so clones, roughly 90% of them seen just once. Specimen: peripheral blood. Receptors were obtained from a man aged 50 to 60 with acute or convalescent COVID-19.

The chain carries TRBV6-5 and TRBJ1-2; 7 bases agree with TRBD1. V shed 6 bases, J shed 12 bases, and the junction held 16 bases outside the gene matches. CDR3 length: 14 residues. Germline CDR1 MNHEY, CDR2 SVGAGI. The CDR3 region is CASRLTSTGRSHTF. In DNA, the CDR3 is TGTGCCAGCAGACTTACATCGACAGGGAGGAGCCACACCTTC.

This chain uses TRBV5-4 with TRBJ1-2; D gene unclear. Germline V gene lookup returns CDR1 SGHNT and CDR2 YYREEE (reference sequence). This CDR3 region has 16 residues. The ends were cut back, 7 bases at V and 0 bases at J, with 19 bases in the middle. The chain's CDR3 is CASGVRQPLTNYGYTF. The DNA of the CDR3 is TGTGCCAGCGGAGTCCGGCAACCTTTGACTAACTATGGCTACACCTTC. The variable domain in full, with the rest retrieved from reference TRBV5-4 and TRBJ1-2, is ETGVTQSPTHLIKTRGQQVTLRCSSQSGHNTVSWYQQALGQGPQFIFQYYREEENGRGNFPPRFSGLQFPNYSSELNVNALELDDSALYLCASGVRQPLTNYGYTFGSGTRLTVV.

The CDR3 sequence is CASSGLPNTEAFF. CDR3 nucleotides: TGTGCCAGCAGTGGGCTCCCGAACACTGAAGCTTTCTTT. The chain has TRBV2 and TRBJ1-1; D unclear. Germline CDR1 is SNHLY and CDR2 is FYNNEI. Trimming shortened V by 4 bases and J by 1 base, and 7 bases separated the two germline ends. The CDR3 is 13 residues long.

This clone was observed a single time. The chain employs TRBV28 and TRBJ2-2, with a tentative D call TRBD1 (6 bases). Trimming removed 3 bases from V and 3 bases from J, with 17 bases in between. The CDR3 is 17 residues long. CDR1 and CDR2 from the germline V gene are MDHEN and SYDVKM. In nucleotides, the CDR3 is TGTGCCAGCAGTTTTTCTGCCGGGACATCCTACACCGGGGAGCTGTTTTTT. Residues: CASSFSAGTSYTGELFF.

The chain recombines TRBV4-2 with TRBJ2-5, with TRBD2 matching 9 bases. This CDR3 has 18 amino acids. The germline gives CDR1 LGHNA, CDR2 YNFKEQ. Losses at the gene ends were 1 base for V and 2 bases for J; bases not matched to a gene: 11. CDR3 amino acids: CASSQVTGGSGGQETQYF. The CDR3 DNA reads as TGTGCCAGCAGCCAAGTGACGGGGGGGAGCGGGGGGCAAGAGACCCAGTACTTC.